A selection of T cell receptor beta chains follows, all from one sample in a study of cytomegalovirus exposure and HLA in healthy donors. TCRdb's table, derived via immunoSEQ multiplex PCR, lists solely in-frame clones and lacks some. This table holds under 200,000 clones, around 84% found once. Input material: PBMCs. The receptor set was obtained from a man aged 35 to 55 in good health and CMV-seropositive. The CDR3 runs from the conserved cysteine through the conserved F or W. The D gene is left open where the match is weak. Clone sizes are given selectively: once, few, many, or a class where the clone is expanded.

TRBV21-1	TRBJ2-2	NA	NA	TGTGCCAGCAGCATTCGAAGGACAGGGGGCACCGGGGAGCTGTTTTTT	CASSIRRTGGTGELFF
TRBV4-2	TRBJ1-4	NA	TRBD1	TGTGCCAGCAGGCAAGGGGACAGGGGTGAAAAACTGTTTTTT	CASRQGDRGEKLFF
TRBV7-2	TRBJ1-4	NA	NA	TGTGCCAGCAGCTTAGAAACCGGGATGATAGACGAAAAACTGTTTTTT	CASSLETGMIDEKLFF
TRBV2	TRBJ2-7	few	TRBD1	TGTGCCAGCAGTGTCGGGACAGTCGAGCAGTACTTC	CASSVGTVEQYF
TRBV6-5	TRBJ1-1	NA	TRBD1	TGTGCCAGCAGTCCGGGACAGGGAGGAAAAGTTTTCTTT	CASSPGQGGKVFF
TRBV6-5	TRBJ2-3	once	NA	TGTGCCAGCAGTTACCGGACAGGCACAGATACGCAGTATTTT	CASSYRTGTDTQYF
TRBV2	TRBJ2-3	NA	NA	TGTGCCAGCAGCCAACAGGGTGTCGGGACAGATACGCAGTATTTT	CASSQQGVGTDTQYF
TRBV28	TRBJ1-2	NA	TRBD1	TGTGCCAGCAGAGGTCCGACGGGACAGGGCTACACCTTC	CASRGPTGQGYTF
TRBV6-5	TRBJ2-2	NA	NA	TGTGCCACCCGGAGGGGGGGGCTTGGCGGGGAGCTGTTTTTT	CATRRGGLGGELFF
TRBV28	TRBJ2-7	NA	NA	TGTGCCAGCGAGGAGGGACACGAGCAGTACTTC	CASEEGHEQYF
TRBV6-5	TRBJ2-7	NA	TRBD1	TGTGCCAGCAGTGCCGGGACAGGGGTTGAGTACGAGCAGTACTTC	CASSAGTGVEYEQYF
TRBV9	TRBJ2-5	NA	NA	TGTGCCAGCAGCCCCCAAAATCAAGAGACCCAGTACTTC	CASSPQNQETQYF
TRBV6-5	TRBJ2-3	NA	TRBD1	TGTGCCAGCAGAAGGACAGGGACCACAGATACGCAGTATTTT	CASRRTGTTDTQYF
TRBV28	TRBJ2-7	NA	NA	TGTGCCAGCAGCGCCCCCGGGACATCTTACGAGCAGTACTTC	CASSAPGTSYEQYF
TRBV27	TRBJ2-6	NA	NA	TGTGCCACCCGAGACTCTGGGGCCAACGTCCTGACTTTC	CATRDSGANVLTF
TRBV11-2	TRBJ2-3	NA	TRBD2	TGTGCCAGCAGCTTAGGGGGACTAGCGGGGGCGACAGATACGCAGTATTTT	CASSLGGLAGATDTQYF
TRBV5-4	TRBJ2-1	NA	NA	TGTGCCAGCAGCTTGGGGGGCCTCAGCTCCTACAATGAGCAGTTCTTC	CASSLGGLSSYNEQFF
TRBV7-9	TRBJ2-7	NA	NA	TGTGCCAGCAGCCTAGGGGGGGACGAGCAGTACTTC	CASSLGGDEQYF
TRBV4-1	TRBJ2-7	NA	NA	TGCGCCAGCAGCCAAGTGGGCAGGGTAAGCTACGGGCAGTACTTC	CASSQVGRVSYGQYF
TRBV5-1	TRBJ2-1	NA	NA	TGCGCCAGCAGCTTGTGGAGAAGGAGCTCCTACAATGAGCAGTTCTTC	CASSLWRRSSYNEQFF
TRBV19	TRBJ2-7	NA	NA	TGTGCCAGTAAAACCCCCGGTGGAGTGGGCGAGCAGTACTTC	CASKTPGGVGEQYF
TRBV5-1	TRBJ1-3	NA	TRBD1	TGCGCCAGCAGCCGACAGGGCCCTGGAAACACCATATATTTT	CASSRQGPGNTIYF
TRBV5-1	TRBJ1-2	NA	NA	TGCGCCAGCAGCTTCCTTGGGCTTAGGAATGGCTACACCTTC	CASSFLGLRNGYTF
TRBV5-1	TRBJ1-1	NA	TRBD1	TGCGCCAGCAGCTTGGCAACTTTTCTTGCGGACAGGGGGGCTGAAGCTTTCTTT	CASSLATFLADRGAEAFF
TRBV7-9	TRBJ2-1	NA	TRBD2	TGTGCCAGCAGCTTGGACCTAGCGGGGGGGCCAGTTGAGCAGTTCTTC	CASSLDLAGGPVEQFF
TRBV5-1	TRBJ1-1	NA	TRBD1	TGCGCCAGCACCCGGGACAGGAACACTGAAGCTTTCTTT	CASTRDRNTEAFF
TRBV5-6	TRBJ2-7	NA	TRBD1	TGTGCCAGCAGCTGGGGACAGGGGGACTACGAGCAGTACTTC	CASSWGQGDYEQYF
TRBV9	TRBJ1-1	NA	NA	TGTGCCAGCAGCCTTATATCAAGCAGGTTGAACACTGAAGCTTTCTTT	CASSLISSRLNTEAFF
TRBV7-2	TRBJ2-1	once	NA	TGTGCCAGCAGCACCAGAGGGTCGCACAATGAGCAGTTCTTC	CASSTRGSHNEQFF
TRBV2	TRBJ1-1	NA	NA	TGTGCCAGCTGCCGGGACACAGGGACTGAAGCTTTCTTT	CASCRDTGTEAFF
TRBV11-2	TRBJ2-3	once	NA	TGTGCCAGCAGCTTAACCAGGGGCACAGATACGCAGTATTTT	CASSLTRGTDTQYF
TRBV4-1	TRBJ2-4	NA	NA	TGCGCCAGCAGCCAACCGGGAGATCACATAGCCAAAAACATTCAGTACTTC	CASSQPGDHIAKNIQYF
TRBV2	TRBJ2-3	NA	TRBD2	TGTGCCAGCAGTGAAGGTCTAGCGGGGTACACAGATACGCAGTATTTT	CASSEGLAGYTDTQYF
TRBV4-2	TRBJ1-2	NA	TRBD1	TGTGCCAGCAGCCAACCAGGGACAGATTATGGCTACACCTTC	CASSQPGTDYGYTF
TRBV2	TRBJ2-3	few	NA	TGTGCCAGCAGTGGGGGGCGGGGGTTTAGCACAGATACGCAGTATTTT	CASSGGRGFSTDTQYF
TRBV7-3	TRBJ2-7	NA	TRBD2	TGTGCCAGCAGCCAAAGTGGACTAGCGGGGGCCGAGCAGTACTTC	CASSQSGLAGAEQYF
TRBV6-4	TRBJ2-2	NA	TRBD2	TGTGCCAGCCGGGAGGGCCTGGACGCCGGGGAGCTGTTTTTT	CASREGLDAGELFF
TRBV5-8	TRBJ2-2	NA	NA	TGTGCCAGCAGCTTGACAGGGAACCCCGGGGAGCTGTTTTTT	CASSLTGNPGELFF
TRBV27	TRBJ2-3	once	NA	TGTGCCAGCAGTTTAACTAGCACAGATACGCAGTATTTT	CASSLTSTDTQYF
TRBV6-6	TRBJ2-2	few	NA	TGTGCCAGCAGCACTAGGACAGGCGGGAACGGGGAGCTGTTTTTT	CASSTRTGGNGELFF
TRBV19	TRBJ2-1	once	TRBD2	TGTGCCAGTAGTATGAGGTCAGGGACTAGCGGGAGTGGCAACAATGAGCAGTTCTTC	CASSMRSGTSGSGNNEQFF
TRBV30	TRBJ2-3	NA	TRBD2	TGTGCCTGCGGGAGGACGTTCGGAGATACGCAGTATTTT	CACGRTFGDTQYF
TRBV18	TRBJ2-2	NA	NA	TGTGCCAGCTCACCACTAAGCAAGTACACCGGGGAGCTGTTTTTT	CASSPLSKYTGELFF
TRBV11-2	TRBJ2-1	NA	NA	TGTGCCAGCAGCTCCATAAAACAACAGGGATACAATGAGCAGTTCTTC	CASSSIKQQGYNEQFF
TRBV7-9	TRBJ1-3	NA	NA	TGTGCCACCAGCCCCGCCGGGGTCTCCGGAAACACCATATATTTT	CATSPAGVSGNTIYF